The clone carrying this T cell receptor (beta chain) was counted only a few times. Under the authors' procedure: Nucleated cell counts were estimated from reference gene primer amplification. TCRdb's copy holds only in-frame clones and misses some; the assay was immunoSEQ multiplex PCR. From that table come the V and J calls and clone size; the DNA was used to work out D and trimming. Found here are about 140,000 clones, 88% of them singletons; the top ten hold 1.8%. This sample was included in a study of blood T cell repertoires in COVID-19. Study details: COVID-19 samples collected from the United States, Italy and Spain covered acute and convalescent phases.

Germline values: CDR1 MNHEY, CDR2 SVGAGI. Trimming cost V 7 bases and J 11 bases, with 23 bases left between them. There are 15 residues in the CDR3. The chain employs TRBV6-5 and TRBJ1-4; D may be TRBD1 (6 bases). Sequencing was carried out using peripheral blood. This TCR was recovered from a man aged 65 to 79 with acute or convalescent COVID-19. The DNA for the CDR3 is TGTGCCAGCACCCCGGACCCCGGGGGGCAGGGGAAACTGTTTTTT. Its translation: CASTPDPGGQGKLFF.